The T cell receptor beta chain described here comes from a study of T cell repertoires in aging, cancer and after chemotherapy. Study-wide context: The full dataset contained some 8.7 million TCR reads. Study-wide findings and caveats: Compared with age-matched healthy donors, untreated hematological or solid cancer patients showed higher blood TCR clonality.

V lost 5 bases to trimming and J lost 0 bases, with 11 bases between them. The CDR3 has 15 amino acids. Multiplex touch-down PCR with TRB-A/B primers amplified rearranged V-D-J TRB sequences. MiXCR, applied by TCRdb to the multiplex PCR reads, yields one record per CDR3 protein. This sample has about 2,200 distinct CDR3 sequences; under 40% occur once, and the top ten carry approximately 24%. As concerns this clonotype: Its antigen remains unknown.

TCR beta rearrangements were amplified from peripheral blood genomic DNA. Sequencing input: blood. The V and J genes are TRBV12-3 or TRBV12-4 and TRBJ2-1; no reliable D call. This receptor was obtained from a human donor with a solid tumor. CDR3 in DNA: TGTGCCAGCAGTGCCTTTCCAAGCTCCTACAATGAGCAGTTCTTC. It is translated as CASSAFPSSYNEQFF.